This TCR beta chain was captured by sequencing in a study of beta chain features in type 1 diabetes. The study, taken as a whole, reports: In all four CD4+ subsets, TCRB CDR3 length was significantly, moderately reduced in type 1 diabetes.

Germline loops: CDR1 LNHDA, CDR2 SQIVND (reference sequence). This CDR3 is 14 amino acids long. V was cut by 6 bases and J by 4 bases, with 14 bases left in between. As every portion of the isolated RNA was reverse transcribed, the sequencing read expressed TCRB transcripts. Profiled with immunoSEQ multiplex PCR; TCRdb holds only in-frame clones, not every one. Among around 280,000 clones listed, over 14% were seen once. This clone has more than one count but fewer than ten. Its antigen is undetermined. The single heparinised draw taken from each donor contained roughly 100 mL of blood on average. Source material: naive CD4+ T cells from blood. The V gene is TRBV19, the J gene TRBJ2-3; maybe TRBD1 (5 bases). The sequence was obtained from a man between 18 and 29 years old with type 1 diabetes. The CDR3 spells CASSVGRPPDTQYF. In nucleotides, the CDR3 is TGTGCCAGTAGCGTGGGGCGGCCACCAGATACGCAGTATTTT. Complete variable domain (other parts from reference TRBV19 and TRBJ2-3): DGGITQSPKYLFRKEGQNVTLSCEQNLNHDAMYWYRQDPGQGLRLIYYSQIVNDFQKGDIAEGYSVSREKKESFPLTVTSAQKNPTAFYLCASSVGRPPDTQYFGPGTRLTVL.